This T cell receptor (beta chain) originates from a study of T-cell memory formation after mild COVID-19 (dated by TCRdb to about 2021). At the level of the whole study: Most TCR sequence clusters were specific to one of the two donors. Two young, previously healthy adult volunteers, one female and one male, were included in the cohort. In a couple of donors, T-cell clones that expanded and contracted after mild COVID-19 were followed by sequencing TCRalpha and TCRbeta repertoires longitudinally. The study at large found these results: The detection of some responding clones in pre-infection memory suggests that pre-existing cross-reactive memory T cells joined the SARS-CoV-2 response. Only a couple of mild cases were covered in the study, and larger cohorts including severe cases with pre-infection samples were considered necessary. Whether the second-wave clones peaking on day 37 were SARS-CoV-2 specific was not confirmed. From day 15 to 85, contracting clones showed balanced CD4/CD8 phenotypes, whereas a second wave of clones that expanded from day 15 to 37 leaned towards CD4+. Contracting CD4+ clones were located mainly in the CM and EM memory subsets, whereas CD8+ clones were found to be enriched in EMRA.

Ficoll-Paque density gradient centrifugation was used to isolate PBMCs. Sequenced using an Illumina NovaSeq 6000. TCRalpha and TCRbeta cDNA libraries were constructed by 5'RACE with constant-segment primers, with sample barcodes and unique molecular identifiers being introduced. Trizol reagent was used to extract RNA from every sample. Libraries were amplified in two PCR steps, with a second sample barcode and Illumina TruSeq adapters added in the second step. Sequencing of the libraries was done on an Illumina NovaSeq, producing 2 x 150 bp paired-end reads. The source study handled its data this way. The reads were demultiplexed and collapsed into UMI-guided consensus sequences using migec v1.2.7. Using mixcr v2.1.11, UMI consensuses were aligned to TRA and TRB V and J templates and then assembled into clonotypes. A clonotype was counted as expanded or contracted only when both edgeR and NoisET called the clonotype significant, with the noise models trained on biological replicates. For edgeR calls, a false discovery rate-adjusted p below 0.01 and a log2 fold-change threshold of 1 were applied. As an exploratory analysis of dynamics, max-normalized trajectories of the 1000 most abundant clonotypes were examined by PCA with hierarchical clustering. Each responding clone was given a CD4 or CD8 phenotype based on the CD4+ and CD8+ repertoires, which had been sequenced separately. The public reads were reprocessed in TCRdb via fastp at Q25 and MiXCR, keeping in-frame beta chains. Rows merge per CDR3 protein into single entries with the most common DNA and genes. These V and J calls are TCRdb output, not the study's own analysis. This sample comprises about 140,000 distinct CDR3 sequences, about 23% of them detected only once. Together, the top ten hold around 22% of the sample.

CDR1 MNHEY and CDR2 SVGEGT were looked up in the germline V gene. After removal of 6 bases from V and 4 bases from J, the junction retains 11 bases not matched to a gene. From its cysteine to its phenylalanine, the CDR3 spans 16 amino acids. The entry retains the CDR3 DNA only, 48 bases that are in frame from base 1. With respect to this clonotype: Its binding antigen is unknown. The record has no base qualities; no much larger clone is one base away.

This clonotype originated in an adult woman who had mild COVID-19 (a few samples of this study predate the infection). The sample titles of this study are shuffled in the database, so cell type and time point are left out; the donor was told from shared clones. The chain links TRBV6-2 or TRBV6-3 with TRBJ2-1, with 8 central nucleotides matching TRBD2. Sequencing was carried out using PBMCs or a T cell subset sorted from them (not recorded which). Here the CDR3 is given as CASRPIAGPLYNEQFF. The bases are TGTGCCAGCAGACCCATAGCGGGGCCACTTTACAATGAGCAGTTCTTC.